Below, 12 T cell receptor beta chains from the same sample are listed, as sequenced in a study of blood T cell repertoires in COVID-19. Method: immunoSEQ multiplex PCR; TCRdb's copy keeps in-frame clones and lacks some. The data hold some 70,000 clones, with more than 60% observed a single time. The material sequenced was peripheral blood. The receptor source for this set is a man aged 55-75 years with acute or convalescent COVID-19.

This chain connects TRBV5-6 to TRBJ2-7, with 7 bases identical to TRBD1. V shed 4 bases, J shed 5 bases, and the junction held 9 bases outside the gene matches. The length of the CDR3 is 14 residues. The germline CDR1 and CDR2 sequences are SGHDT and YYEEEE. The CDR3 reads CASSLGQATHEQYF. For the CDR3, the DNA is TGTGCCAGCAGCCTCGGACAGGCTACCCACGAGCAGTACTTC.

The rearrangement uses TRBV7-2 and TRBJ2-5; 9 positions match TRBD1. This CDR3 region has 15 residues. In germline, CDR1 is SGHTA, CDR2 FQGNSA. J was trimmed by 5 bases and V by 6 bases; bases with no gene match: 10. CDR3 DNA sequence: TGTGCCAGCAGTAAAGGGACAGGGATTCAGGAGACCCAGTACTTC. It codes for CASSKGTGIQETQYF.

Only one count was recorded for this clone. The chain recombines TRBV15 with TRBJ2-4; 8 bases map to TRBD2. Per the germline V gene, CDR1 is LNHNV and CDR2 is YYDKDF (reference sequence). The V gene end was trimmed by 0 bases and the J gene end by 0 bases; junction bases not matched to a gene: 4. This CDR3 contains 17 residues. Here the CDR3 reads CATSRDSGGIAKNIQYF. CDR3 nucleotide sequence: TGTGCCACCAGCAGAGATTCGGGGGGGATAGCCAAAAACATTCAGTACTTC.

The V and J genes are TRBV5-1 and TRBJ2-5; 8 bases align to TRBD1. Germline V gene sequence: CDR1 SGHRS, CDR2 YFSETQ. CDR3 length equals 14 residues. V shed 4 bases and J 6 bases; nucleotides not matched to a gene: 8. The CDR3 DNA is TGCGCCAGCAGCCCCAGGACAGGGATAAAGACCCAGTACTTC. Encoded protein: CASSPRTGIKTQYF.

This clone was picked up one time. This chain joins TRBV5-1 and TRBJ1-4, with D unresolved. Germline V CDR1 and CDR2: SGHRS, YFSETQ. The CDR3 totals 16 residues. V shed 0 bases and J shed 0 bases, with 9 bases lying between them. Written as DNA, the CDR3 is TGCGCCAGCAGCTTGGATACAGTTGCAACTAATGAAAAACTGTTTTTT. This codes for CASSLDTVATNEKLFF.

This clone was seen a handful of times. Other nucleotide sequences in the sample specify the same CDR3. The rearrangement uses TRBV5-1 and TRBJ2-3; 9 bases agree with TRBD2. The CDR3 is made up of 14 amino acids. CDR1 and CDR2 (germline): SGHRS, YFSETQ. Trimming took 2 bases from V and 4 from J; bases not matched to a gene: 2. The CDR3 bases are TGCGCCAGCAGCTTAGCGGGGGGAGCAGATACGCAGTATTTT. Amino acid sequence: CASSLAGGADTQYF.

The rearrangement joins TRBV24-1 to TRBJ2-1; D is possibly TRBD2 (6 bases). V lost 3 bases and J 2 bases, leaving 13 bases between the germline ends. CDR1 and CDR2 from the germline V gene are KGHDR and SFDVKD. There are 16 residues in the CDR3. This chain's CDR3 is CATSDRDSGTYNEQFF. CDR3 in DNA: TGTGCCACCAGTGATCGGGATAGCGGCACCTACAATGAGCAGTTCTTC.

This clone was seen once. The chain links TRBV19 to TRBJ2-1; 7 bases are shared with TRBD1. The CDR3 is 14 amino acids. CDR1 LNHDA and CDR2 SQIVND come from the germline V gene (reference sequence). The ends lost 7 bases at V and 8 bases at J; junction bases unmatched: 11. The CDR3, as DNA: TGTGCCAGTAATGACAGGGTAGGGTGGGATGAGCAGTTCTTC. Amino acid sequence: CASNDRVGWDEQFF.

The rearrangement links TRBV5-1 to TRBJ2-5; 11 bases agree with TRBD1. CDR3 length equals 15 residues. After removal of 1 base from V and 6 bases from J, the junction contained 5 bases not matched to a gene. The germline CDR1 and CDR2 sequences are SGHRS and YFSETQ. The CDR3 sequence: CASSLPGQGVQTQYF. The CDR3 DNA is TGCGCCAGCAGCTTGCCGGGACAGGGGGTACAGACCCAGTACTTC.

The CDR3 coding sequence is TGTGCCAGTAGTATCGAGGGACAGTTTGGCTACAATGAGCAGTTCTTC. Its protein product is CASSIEGQFGYNEQFF. The rearrangement uses TRBV19 and TRBJ2-1, with 7 bases fitting TRBD1. CDR1 and CDR2 (germline): LNHDA, SQIVND (reference sequence). This CDR3 is built from 16 residues. The trim removed 3 bases at V and 3 bases at J, leaving 8 bases unmatched.

V and J are TRBV20-1 and TRBJ2-5; perhaps TRBD1 as D (6 bases). The germline V and J ends were trimmed by 3 bases and 5 bases, with 19 bases remaining between them. Germline V gene sequence: CDR1 DFQATT, CDR2 SNEGSKA (reference sequence). This CDR3 has 15 residues. The CDR3 sequence: CSASVAGATRETQYF. CDR3 in DNA: TGCAGTGCTAGTGTGGCAGGGGCGACTCGGGAGACCCAGTACTTC.

As DNA, the CDR3 is TGCGCCAGCAGCTTGGTACTCGGGGAGCTGTTTTTT. This translates into CASSLVLGELFF. The rearrangement joins TRBV5-1 to TRBJ2-2; the D is unclear. Germline-derived CDR1 and CDR2 are SGHRS and YFSETQ. Trimming shortened V by 0 bases and J by 7 bases, and 4 bases separated the two germline ends. This CDR3 spans 12 amino acids.